The following is a T cell receptor (beta chain) sequence with its context. This sample is part of a study of T-cell memory formation after mild COVID-19. Study context: Largely donor-specific TCR clusters were found.

After removal of 6 bases from V and 5 bases from J, the junction contained 4 bases not matched to a gene. This CDR3 comprises 14 residues. Germline V lookup: CDR1 MGHDK, CDR2 SYGVNS. TCRdb fed the 5' RACE reads into MiXCR, producing one record per CDR3 protein. The table records about 310,000 distinct CDR3 sequences, about 16% of them present only once. This chain links TRBV25-1 with TRBJ2-2; TRBD1 matches 9 bases. This receptor was taken from a man between 18 and 29 years old who had mild COVID-19 (a few samples of this study predate the infection). Cell type and time point are not known. The source material was PBMCs or a T cell subset sorted from them (not recorded which). CDR3 DNA sequence: TGTGCCAGCAGGGGACAGGGTTGGACCGGGGAGCTGTTTTTT. Amino acids: CASRGQGWTGELFF.